This TCR beta chain comes out of a study of blood T cell repertoires in COVID-19. The method was immunoSEQ multiplex PCR; TCRdb's version includes in-frame clones alone and lacks a portion of them. The table has some 210,000 clones, 70% to 90% seen once. The clonotype comes from a man aged 25 to 45 with acute COVID-19. The sequencing input was PBMCs or T cells enriched from blood (not recorded which).

For the CDR3, the DNA is TGTGCCACCGTTCTCTACCCGACTGTGAACACTGAAGCTTTCTTT. Amino acids: CATVLYPTVNTEAFF. The chain links TRBV6-5 to TRBJ1-1; D is undetermined. Germline CDR1 is MNHEY and CDR2 is SVGAGI. The CDR3 spans 15 residues. Trimming left V 10 bases short and J 0 bases short, with 18 bases between.